These 15 T cell receptor beta chains originate from one sample sequenced in a study of blood T cell repertoires in COVID-19. Clones were sequenced by immunoSEQ multiplex PCR, and TCRdb holds only the in-frame ones, with some missing. The sample lists hundreds of thousands of clones; roughly 91% were seen once. The sequenced sample was peripheral blood. These receptors were obtained from a man aged 40-55 years with acute or convalescent COVID-19.

Only one count was recorded for this clone. The chain carries TRBV3-1 (or the pseudogene TRBV3-2) and TRBJ2-3; D uncertain. The V gene's germline CDR1 is LGHDT and CDR2 YNNKEL (reference sequence). The CDR3 is 12 amino acids. With 4 bases removed from V and 5 bases from J, the gap between germline ends came to 7 bases. In DNA form, the CDR3 reads TGTGCCAGCAGCCCCTCCAGAGATACGCAGTATTTT. Protein product: CASSPSRDTQYF.

J is TRBJ2-6 and V is TRBV5-1; unclear D gene. Germline V gene lookup returns CDR1 SGHRS and CDR2 YFSETQ. Trimming took 2 bases from V and 1 from J, leaving 4 bases between them. This CDR3 comprises 14 residues. CDR3 region: CASSFGSGANVLTF. Written as DNA, the CDR3 is TGCGCCAGCAGCTTCGGTTCTGGGGCCAACGTCCTGACTTTC.

V gene TRBV14 combines with J gene TRBJ2-1, with unresolved D. The CDR3 contains 12 residues. Germline lookup yields CDR1 SGHDN and CDR2 FVKESK. The ends were cut back, 5 bases at V and 3 bases at J, with 5 bases in the middle. The CDR3 protein is CASSYFYNEQFF. The CDR3 DNA reads as TGTGCCAGCAGCTATTTCTACAATGAGCAGTTCTTC.

V is TRBV5-4 and J is TRBJ2-7; 11 bases line up with TRBD1. V dropped 0 bases and J dropped 5; count of bases not matched to a gene: 1. CDR1 is SGHNT and CDR2 is YYREEE in the germline V gene (reference sequence). The CDR3 sequence is 14 residues long. CDR3 sequence reads: CASSLGTGGHEQYF. The CDR3 nucleotides read TGTGCCAGCAGCTTGGGGACAGGGGGCCACGAGCAGTACTTC. Supplemented by reference TRBV5-4 and TRBJ2-7, the full variable domain reads ETGVTQSPTHLIKTRGQQVTLRCSSQSGHNTVSWYQQALGQGPQFIFQYYREEENGRGNFPPRFSGLQFPNYSSELNVNALELDDSALYLCASSLGTGGHEQYFGPGTRLTVT.

The chain employs TRBV2 and TRBJ2-2; no definite D call. Germline V CDR1 and CDR2: SNHLY, FYNNEI. This CDR3 region has 13 residues. Trimming took off 6 bases at V and 2 bases at J, with 7 bases between the two ends. This chain's CDR3 is CASSVTNTGELFF. The CDR3, as DNA: TGTGCCAGCAGCGTCACAAACACCGGGGAGCTGTTTTTT.

The chain uses TRBV6-5 and TRBJ1-2; D unresolved. V was trimmed by 7 bases and J by 7 bases, leaving 13 bases between them. The CDR3 runs 12 residues. The germline gives CDR1 MNHEY, CDR2 SVGAGI. CDR3 protein: CASTTGEGGYTF. The CDR3 nucleotides are TGTGCCAGCACCACCGGGGAGGGTGGCTACACCTTC.

This clone was picked up one time. The chain uses TRBV5-1 and TRBJ2-1, with D perhaps matching TRBD2 (6 bases). The CDR3 covers 11 residues. Germline CDR1 SGHRS, CDR2 YFSETQ. V was clipped by 5 bases and J by 7 bases, with 7 bases between them. The DNA of the CDR3 is TGCGCCAGCAGTGCGGGAAATGAGCAGTTCTTC. It encodes CASSAGNEQFF.

This clone was counted once. The chain joins TRBV19 to TRBJ2-7; D possibly corresponds to TRBD1 (5 bases). The V gene lost 3 bases and the J gene lost 0 bases, with 15 bases spanning the gap. Germline values: CDR1 LNHDA, CDR2 SQIVND (reference sequence). The CDR3 runs to 16 residues. CDR3 amino acids: CASSIGHRKRSYEQYF. CDR3 nucleotides: TGTGCCAGTAGTATCGGACACAGAAAACGCTCCTACGAGCAGTACTTC.

The chain recombines TRBV5-6 with TRBJ1-2, with D unclear. The CDR3 totals 13 residues. Germline CDR1 is SGHDT and CDR2 is YYEEEE. Deletions cut 1 base from V and 7 bases from J, with 11 bases between. CDR3 sequence reads: CASSLTAPRGYTF. CDR3 DNA sequence: TGTGCCAGCAGCTTGACAGCCCCCCGTGGCTACACCTTC. The complete variable domain, with remaining parts taken from reference TRBV5-6 and TRBJ1-2, reads DAGVTQSPTHLIKTRGQQVTLRCSPKSGHDTVSWYQQALGQGPQFIFQYYEEEERQRGNFPDRFSGHQFPNYSSELNVNALLLGDSALYLCASSLTAPRGYTFGSGTRLTVV.

The chain joins TRBV5-1 to TRBJ2-4, with D tentatively TRBD1 (6 bases). CDR1 is SGHRS, CDR2 YFSETQ, per germline. This CDR3 is built from 16 residues. Trimming took off 0 bases at V and 7 bases at J, with 17 bases between the two ends. The CDR3 DNA follows: TGCGCCAGCAGCTTGGTAGTGTCAGGGGAAGGCAACATTCAGTACTTC. As protein: CASSLVVSGEGNIQYF.

The count of this clone is one. The CDR3, as DNA: TGTGCCAGCAGCTTGGGGCGCTACGAGCAGTACTTC. It codes for CASSLGRYEQYF. The V gene is TRBV28, the J gene TRBJ2-7; D perhaps matches TRBD1 (5 bases). V was trimmed by 6 bases and J by 3 bases, leaving 9 bases between them. CDR1 and CDR2 from the germline V gene are MDHEN and SYDVKM. The CDR3 has 12 amino acids.

This sequence joins TRBV15 and TRBJ1-2; 7 nucleotides match TRBD1. The CDR3 sequence is 16 residues long. The V segment lost 0 bases and the J segment 4 bases; nucleotides outside the gene matches: 8. Germline CDR1 and CDR2: LNHNV and YYDKDF (reference sequence). The CDR3 DNA follows: TGTGCCACCAGCAGAGATCGGCAGGGGGGTCTCTATGGCTACACCTTC. It translates to CATSRDRQGGLYGYTF.

This rearrangement joins TRBV19 to TRBJ1-2; 9 bases line up with TRBD1. CDR1 is LNHDA, CDR2 SQIVND, per germline (reference sequence). The trim removed 6 bases at V and 4 bases at J, leaving 9 bases unmatched. The CDR3 sequence is 15 residues long. The DNA of the CDR3 is TGTGCCAGTAGATTGGGACAGGGCCGTACCTATGGCTACACCTTC. Translation gives CASRLGQGRTYGYTF.

The CDR3 region has the DNA TGTGCCTGGAGCCTAAAACAGGGTCTATCTGGAAACACCATATATTTT. This gives the protein CAWSLKQGLSGNTIYF. The chain carries TRBV30 and TRBJ1-3; D may be TRBD1 (6 bases). Germline V gene data show CDR1 as GTSNPN and CDR2 as SVGIG (reference sequence). The CDR3 is made up of 16 amino acids. V lost 3 bases and J 1 base, leaving 16 bases between the germline ends.

The gene calls are TRBV2 and TRBJ1-1; 8 bases are a match to TRBD1. V gave up 4 bases and J gave up 5 bases; unmatched junction bases: 6. The CDR3 sequence is 14 residues long. Germline loops: CDR1 SNHLY, CDR2 FYNNEI. CDR3 bases: TGTGCCAGCAGTGTGACAGGGGTAGGGACTGAAGCTTTCTTT. Its protein product is CASSVTGVGTEAFF.